The present T cell receptor (beta chain) was sequenced within a study of breast tumors, draining lymph nodes, adjacent tissues. The CDR3 consists of 19 residues. Germline CDR1 and CDR2: DFQATT and SNEGSKA (reference sequence). TCRdb redid the calling of the multiplex PCR reads with MiXCR, one entry per CDR3 protein. This sample has some 120,000 distinct CDR3 sequences, with approximately 22% found just once. Details on this clonotype: Germline and junction disagree at one end, which may indicate a read error.

Samples came from axillary lymph nodes draining the breast cancer. This receptor was identified in a female donor with breast cancer. Some clones in this sample may be carry-over from other donors' samples. Material: axillary lymph node tissue. This sequence joins TRBV20-1 and TRBJ2-3; the match to TRBD2 covers 9 bases. CDR3 DNA: TGCAGTGCCCTCGGCGGGGTAGCGGGAGAGCCCTCTAGCACAGATACGCAGTACTTT. It codes for CSALGGVAGEPSSTDTQYF.